This TCR beta chain was captured in a study of blood T cells in healthy people across ages. The CDR3 is 13 residues long. With a J-beta primer mix and a sample-barcoded 5' primer, a second PCR ran about 6 to 11 cycles. One entry per CDR3 protein, called by TCRdb with MiXCR from the 5' RACE reads. This table holds over 550,000 distinct CDR3 sequences, about 30% found once. Worth noting for this clonotype: One junction end disagrees with the germline gene, perhaps due to a read error.

The specimen was blood. This chain joins TRBV12-3 or TRBV12-4 and TRBJ2-3; D remains unclear. The sequence derives from a woman of 80 years or more in good health. The CDR3 DNA is TGTGCCAGCAGTTTCCGGAACGCAGATGCGCAGTATTTT. Encoded protein: CASSFRNADAQYF.